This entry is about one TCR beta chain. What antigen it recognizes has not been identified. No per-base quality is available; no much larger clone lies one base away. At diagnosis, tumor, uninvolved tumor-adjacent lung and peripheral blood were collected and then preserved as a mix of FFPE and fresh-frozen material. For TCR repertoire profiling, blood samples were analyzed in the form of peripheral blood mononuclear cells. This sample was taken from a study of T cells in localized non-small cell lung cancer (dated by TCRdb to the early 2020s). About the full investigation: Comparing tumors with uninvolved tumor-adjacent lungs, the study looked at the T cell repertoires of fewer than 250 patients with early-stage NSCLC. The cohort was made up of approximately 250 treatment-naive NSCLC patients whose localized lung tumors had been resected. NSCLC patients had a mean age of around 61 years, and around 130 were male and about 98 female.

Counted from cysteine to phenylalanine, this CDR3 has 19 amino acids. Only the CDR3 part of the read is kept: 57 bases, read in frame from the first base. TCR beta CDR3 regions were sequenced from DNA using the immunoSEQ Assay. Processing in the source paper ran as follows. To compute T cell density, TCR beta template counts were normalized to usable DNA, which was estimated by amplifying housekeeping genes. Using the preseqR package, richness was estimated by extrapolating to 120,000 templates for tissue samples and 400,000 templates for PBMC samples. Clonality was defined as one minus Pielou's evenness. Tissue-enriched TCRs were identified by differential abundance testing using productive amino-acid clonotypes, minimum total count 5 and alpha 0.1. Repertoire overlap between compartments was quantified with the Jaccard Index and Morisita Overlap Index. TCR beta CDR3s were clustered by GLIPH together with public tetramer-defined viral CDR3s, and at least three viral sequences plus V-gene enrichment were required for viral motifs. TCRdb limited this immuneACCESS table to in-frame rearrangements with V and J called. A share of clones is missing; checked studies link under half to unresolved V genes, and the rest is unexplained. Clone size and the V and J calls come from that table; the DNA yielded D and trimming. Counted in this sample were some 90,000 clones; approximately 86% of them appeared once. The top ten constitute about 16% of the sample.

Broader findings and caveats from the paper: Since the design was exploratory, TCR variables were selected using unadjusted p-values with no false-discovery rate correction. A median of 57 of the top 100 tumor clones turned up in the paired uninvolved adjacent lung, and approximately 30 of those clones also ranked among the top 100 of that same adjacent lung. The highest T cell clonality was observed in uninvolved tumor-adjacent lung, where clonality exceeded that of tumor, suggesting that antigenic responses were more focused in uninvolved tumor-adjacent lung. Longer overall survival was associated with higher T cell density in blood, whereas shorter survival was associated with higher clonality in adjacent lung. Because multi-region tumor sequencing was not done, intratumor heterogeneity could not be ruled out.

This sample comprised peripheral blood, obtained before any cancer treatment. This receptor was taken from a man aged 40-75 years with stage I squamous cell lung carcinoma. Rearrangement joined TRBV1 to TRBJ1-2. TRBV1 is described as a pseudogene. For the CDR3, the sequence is CTSSQVVKSEGGHYYGYTF. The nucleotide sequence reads TGCACCAGCAGCCAAGTGGTAAAATCGGAGGGGGGACACTACTATGGCTACACCTTC.